The next 31 T cell receptor beta chains were all read from a single sample in a study of blood T cell repertoires in COVID-19. Measured with immunoSEQ multiplex PCR; TCRdb has only the in-frame clones, and not every one. The sample has 200,000 to 250,000 clones, approximately 84% seen once. The sample comprised peripheral blood. Receptors originate from a woman younger than 45 who had recovered from COVID-19.

The V call is TRBV5-1, the J call TRBJ2-1, with D possibly TRBD2 on 7 matching bases. The CDR3 contains 15 residues. V gave up 0 bases and J gave up 5 bases, with 12 bases separating them. The germline V gene encodes CDR1 SGHRS and CDR2 YFSETQ. The CDR3 nucleotides are TGCGCCAGCAGCTTGGAAGGGGGAGGGCACAATGAGCAGTTCTTC. Its protein is CASSLEGGGHNEQFF.

The CDR3 nucleotides are TGCGCCAGCAGCCAACGCGCGGACGGGGAGACTTCACCCCTCCACTTT. Its translation: CASSQRADGETSPLHF. V is TRBV4-3 and J is TRBJ1-6; no firm D call. Germline V lookup: CDR1 LGHNA, CDR2 YSLEER. This CDR3 is 16 amino acids long. V was clipped by 2 bases and J by 9 bases, with 17 bases between them.

The rearrangement uses TRBV19 and TRBJ1-2; 7 bases fit TRBD1. Looked up from germline, CDR1 is LNHDA and CDR2 is SQIVND (reference sequence). The V and J ends lost 3 bases and 2 bases, in that order; junction bases with no gene match: 3. This CDR3 spans 14 amino acids. CDR3 in DNA: TGTGCCAGTAGTATTTTGACAGGGAACTATGGCTACACCTTC. Translating gives CASSILTGNYGYTF. The full variable domain, completed using reference TRBV19 and TRBJ1-2, is DGGITQSPKYLFRKEGQNVTLSCEQNLNHDAMYWYRQDPGQGLRLIYYSQIVNDFQKGDIAEGYSVSREKKESFPLTVTSAQKNPTAFYLCASSILTGNYGYTFGSGTRLTVV.

This clone was seen once. CDR3: CASSVGSGGWADTQYF. In DNA form, the CDR3 reads TGTGCCAGCAGTGTTGGAAGCGGGGGCTGGGCAGATACGCAGTATTTT. The chain combines TRBV6-1 with TRBJ2-3, with 8 bases aligning to TRBD2. The CDR3 extends over 16 amino acids. In germline, CDR1 is MNHNS, CDR2 SASEGT. Germline trimming cut 4 bases from V and 4 bases from J; bases unmatched to any gene: 10.

This clone was seen only once. The rearrangement joins TRBV5-1 to TRBJ2-5, with 11 bases that match TRBD2. The CDR3 contains 15 residues. Germline CDR1 and CDR2: SGHRS and YFSETQ. J gave up 4 bases and V 0 bases, and 2 bases lay outside the gene matches. The CDR3 region has the DNA TGCGCCAGCAGCTTGGGACTAGCGGGGTCAGAGACCCAGTACTTC. It codes for CASSLGLAGSETQYF.

J is TRBJ1-1 and V is TRBV7-6; 7 bases fit TRBD1. Trimming removed 0 bases from V and 5 bases from J; junction bases left unmatched: 15. Germline lookup yields CDR1 SGHVS and CDR2 FNYEAQ. This CDR3 is built from 18 residues. The CDR3 loop reads CASSLARQGFMRGTEAFF. The CDR3 nucleotides read TGTGCCAGCAGCTTAGCCCGACAGGGATTTATGCGCGGGACTGAAGCTTTCTTT. Using reference TRBV7-6 and TRBJ1-1 for the parts outside the CDR3, the full variable domain is GAGVSQSPRYKVTKRGQDVALRCDPISGHVSLYWYRQALGQGPEFLTYFNYEAQQDKSGLPNDRFSAERPEGSISTLTIQRTEQRDSAMYRCASSLARQGFMRGTEAFFGQGTRLTVV.

The gene calls are TRBV2 and TRBJ2-1, with D tentatively TRBD1 (5 bases). The V end was cut by 6 bases, the J end by 10 bases, with 16 bases between. This CDR3 is built from 13 residues. Germline V lookup: CDR1 SNHLY, CDR2 FYNNEI. The CDR3 DNA reads TGTGCCAGCAGCGGAAAAGGGGAAATGGAGCAGTTCTTC. Encoded protein: CASSGKGEMEQFF. Looking up the rest from reference TRBV2 and TRBJ2-1 gives the full variable domain: EPEVTQTPSHQVTQMGQEVILRCVPISNHLYFYWYRQILGQKVEFLVSFYNNEISEKSEIFDDQFSVERPDGSNFTLKIRSTKLEDSAMYFCASSGKGEMEQFFGPGTRLTVL.

The chain combines TRBV2 with TRBJ2-1, with D possibly being TRBD2 (6 bases). The CDR3 loop spans 15 amino acids. V was trimmed by 7 bases and J by 5 bases, leaving 18 bases between them. Looked up from germline, CDR1 is SNHLY and CDR2 is FYNNEI. The CDR3 sequence: CASTAGLAVNNEQFF. The CDR3 coding sequence is TGTGCCAGCACCGCGGGGCTAGCAGTGAACAATGAGCAGTTCTTC.

The genes are TRBV5-1 and TRBJ1-1, with 8 bases matching TRBD1. Germline-derived CDR1 and CDR2 are SGHRS and YFSETQ. The CDR3 sequence is 15 residues long. V shed 4 bases, J shed 1 base, and the junction held 6 bases outside the gene matches. The CDR3 nucleotides are TGCGCCAGCAGCACTGGAACAGGGGGGAACACTGAAGCTTTCTTT. It specifies CASSTGTGGNTEAFF.

Regarding this clone: The same CDR3 can be traced to other DNA sequences in this sample. V usage is TRBV7-9 and J usage is TRBJ2-3; D is unclear. V gave up 6 bases and J gave up 0 bases, with 4 bases separating them. This CDR3 is 12 amino acids long. Germline loops: CDR1 SEHNR, CDR2 FQNEAQ (reference sequence). CDR3 loop: CASSPSTDTQYF. The CDR3 DNA reads TGTGCCAGCAGTCCTAGCACAGATACGCAGTATTTT.

The chain couples TRBV4-1 to TRBJ2-1; 9 nucleotides match TRBD2. V lost 1 base, J lost 5 bases, and 12 bases stayed unmatched. The CDR3 runs to 18 residues. The germline V gene has CDR1 MGHRA and CDR2 YSYEKL. DNA for the CDR3: TGCGCCAGCAGCCAAGTAGCGGGGGCCCATCCCGACGACAATGAGCAGTTCTTC. Protein product: CASSQVAGAHPDDNEQFF.

V and J are TRBV29-1 and TRBJ2-7, with TRBD2 as a possible D gene (5 bases). Germline CDR1 is SQVTM and CDR2 is ANQGSEA. The V gene lost 1 base and the J gene lost 4 bases, with 17 bases spanning the gap. The CDR3 sequence is 15 residues long. The CDR3 is CSVEGESGIGYEQYF. CDR3 bases: TGCAGCGTTGAAGGGGAGTCGGGGATCGGGTACGAGCAGTACTTC.

The chain employs TRBV18 and TRBJ1-3; no definite D call. The germline CDR1 and CDR2 sequences are KGHSH and LQKENI. The CDR3 runs to 13 residues. The germline V and J ends were trimmed by 3 bases and 4 bases, with 7 bases remaining between them. The CDR3 is CASSPLQGNTIYF. CDR3 in DNA: TGTGCCAGCTCACCCCTACAGGGAAACACCATATATTTT.

The V and J genes are TRBV19 and TRBJ1-5, with 11 bases that match TRBD1. CDR1 LNHDA and CDR2 SQIVND come from the germline V gene (reference sequence). This CDR3 is built from 19 residues. Trimming cost V 0 bases and J 4 bases; bases outside gene matches: 11. The CDR3 DNA is TGTGCCAGTAGTATAGATCTGGGACAGGGGGACCCCACGAATCAGCCCCAGCATTTT. Amino acids: CASSIDLGQGDPTNQPQHF. Full variable domain (rest looked up from reference TRBV19 and TRBJ1-5): DGGITQSPKYLFRKEGQNVTLSCEQNLNHDAMYWYRQDPGQGLRLIYYSQIVNDFQKGDIAEGYSVSREKKESFPLTVTSAQKNPTAFYLCASSIDLGQGDPTNQPQHFGDGTRLSIL.

This clone was observed once. The genes are TRBV12-3 or TRBV12-4 and TRBJ2-1; D unclear. The CDR3 is 12 residues long. The germline V and J ends were trimmed by 3 bases and 9 bases, with 9 bases remaining between them. The CDR3 nucleotides read TGTGCCAGCAGTTTCTTTCCCCGTGAGCAGTTCTTC. Protein product: CASSFFPREQFF.

The rearrangement links TRBV15 to TRBJ2-2; 7 nucleotides line up with TRBD1. The CDR3 is 14 residues long. From germline, CDR1 is LNHNV and CDR2 YYDKDF (reference sequence). The V segment lost 5 bases and the J segment 6 bases; nucleotides outside the gene matches: 6. The CDR3 is CATSGTAGSGELFF. The DNA of the CDR3 is TGTGCCACCAGCGGGACAGCTGGATCCGGGGAGCTGTTTTTT.

V is TRBV3-1 (or the pseudogene TRBV3-2) and J is TRBJ2-1, with TRBD2 matching over 8 bases. The CDR3 extends over 17 amino acids. Germline assignment: CDR1 LGHDT and CDR2 YNNKEL (reference sequence). V trimming: 1 base; J trimming: 6 bases; junction bases outside the gene matches: 11. The CDR3, as DNA: TGTGCCAGCAGCCAAGGACCGGGGGGGCTCGTTATCAATGAGCAGTTCTTC. Translating it yields CASSQGPGGLVINEQFF.

This chain joins TRBV5-1 and TRBJ1-1; possibly TRBD1 for D (6 bases). Looked up from germline, CDR1 is SGHRS and CDR2 is YFSETQ. Trimming pared 4 bases from V and 1 base from J, leaving 14 bases between. This CDR3 region has 15 residues. CDR3 sequence reads: CASSLDGQPNTEAFF. As DNA, the CDR3 is TGCGCCAGCAGCCTCGACGGACAGCCGAACACTGAAGCTTTCTTT.

The chain combines TRBV5-4 with TRBJ1-1; D unclear. V was trimmed by 5 bases and J by 7 bases, leaving 9 bases between them. This CDR3 contains 11 residues. Per the germline V gene, CDR1 is SGHNT and CDR2 is YYREEE (reference sequence). CDR3 protein: CASSSDFEAFF. The CDR3 DNA reads as TGTGCCAGCAGTTCAGACTTTGAAGCTTTCTTT.

The chain has TRBV9 and TRBJ1-2; 7 positions agree with TRBD1. With V trimmed by 3 bases and J by 6 bases, 8 bases remained unmatched. This CDR3 is built from 14 residues. The germline V gene encodes CDR1 SGDLS and CDR2 YYNGEE. The chain's CDR3 is CASSAGQVADGYTF. The CDR3 nucleotides read TGTGCCAGCAGCGCCGGACAGGTGGCTGATGGCTACACCTTC.

CDR3 nucleotides: TGTGCCAGCAGTGAAGGTGCAGGGTGGTACGAGCAGTACTTC. Its translation is CASSEGAGWYEQYF. This chain uses TRBV2 with TRBJ2-7, with D perhaps TRBD1 (5 bases). V lost 1 base to trimming and J lost 4 bases, with 11 bases between them. In germline, CDR1 is SNHLY, CDR2 FYNNEI. The CDR3 spans 14 residues.

The chain is built from TRBV29-1 and TRBJ2-7; 14 nucleotides agree with TRBD2. CDR3 length: 19 residues. The germline CDR1 and CDR2 sequences are SQVTM and ANQGSEA. The J segment lost 6 bases and the V segment lost 3 bases, leaving 19 bases of the junction unmatched. In nucleotides, the CDR3 is TGCAGCGTTGACACGCGGGCGGTACACGGGACTAGCGGGGGAGCCGAGCAGTACTTC. This sequence encodes CSVDTRAVHGTSGGAEQYF.

The chain employs TRBV20-1 and TRBJ1-4, with 11 bases matching TRBD1. Trimming at V came to 3 bases and at J to 7 bases, leaving 4 bases not matched to a gene. CDR1 is DFQATT and CDR2 is SNEGSKA in the germline V gene (reference sequence). This CDR3 spans 14 amino acids. The CDR3 sequence is CSASIGTGGEKLFF. The CDR3 region has the DNA TGCAGTGCTAGTATTGGGACAGGGGGTGAAAAACTGTTTTTT.

This clone is a singleton in its sample. This chain links TRBV6-2 or TRBV6-3 with TRBJ1-3, with D perhaps matching TRBD1 (5 bases). Germline V gene data show CDR1 as MNHEY and CDR2 as SVGEGT. This CDR3 contains 16 residues. Trimming removed 5 bases from V and 3 bases from J, with 17 bases in between. The CDR3 protein is CASSPRGGAGGNTIYF. CDR3 in DNA: TGTGCCAGCAGTCCCCGGGGCGGGGCAGGTGGAAACACCATATATTTT.

The genes are TRBV9 and TRBJ2-7; D gene uncertain. Germline loops: CDR1 SGDLS, CDR2 YYNGEE. The CDR3 covers 15 residues. The ends were cut back, 1 base at V and 3 bases at J, with 14 bases in the middle. The CDR3 DNA sequence: TGTGCCAGCAGCGTATTAGCCGGATCGGACTACGAGCAGTACTTC. Its translation is CASSVLAGSDYEQYF.

The J gene is TRBJ2-7, the V gene TRBV11-2; D remains ambiguous. Trimming pared 3 bases from V and 1 base from J, leaving 7 bases between. The CDR3 is 13 amino acids. Germline loops: CDR1 SGHAT, CDR2 FQNNGV. CDR3: CASSLGRSYEQYF. CDR3 coding DNA: TGTGCCAGCAGCTTGGGCAGGTCCTACGAGCAGTACTTC.

This chain connects TRBV9 to TRBJ2-5, with D unclear. CDR1 and CDR2 from the germline V gene are SGDLS and YYNGEE. The CDR3 has 14 residues. Trimming took 0 bases from V and 1 from J, leaving 7 bases between them. This chain's CDR3 is CASSVGVSQETQYF. As DNA, the CDR3 is TGTGCCAGCAGCGTAGGAGTATCCCAAGAGACCCAGTACTTC. Variable domain in full (rest from reference TRBV9 and TRBJ2-5): DSGVTQTPKHLITATGQRVTLRCSPRSGDLSVYWYQQSLDQGLQFLIQYYNGEERAKGNILERFSAQQFPDLHSELNLSSLELGDSALYFCASSVGVSQETQYFGPGTRLLVL.

This rearrangement joins TRBV5-1 to TRBJ2-1; possibly TRBD2 for D (5 bases). Per germline, CDR1 SGHRS and CDR2 YFSETQ. V lost 5 bases and J lost 3, with 9 bases in between. The CDR3 sequence is 13 residues long. DNA of the CDR3: TGCGCCAGCAGGACGGACTTCTACAATGAGCAGTTCTTC. Translated, it gives CASRTDFYNEQFF.

The chain combines TRBV30 with TRBJ1-2; D might be TRBD1 (5 bases). The CDR3 runs 13 residues. V was cut by 4 bases and J by 1 base, with 10 bases left in between. Looked up from germline, CDR1 is GTSNPN and CDR2 is SVGIG (reference sequence). The CDR3 reads CAWKTAVNYGYTF. For the CDR3, the DNA is TGTGCCTGGAAGACAGCCGTTAACTATGGCTACACCTTC.

V is TRBV27 and J is TRBJ1-1, with D possibly being TRBD1 (6 bases). V was clipped by 5 bases and J by 3 bases, with 10 bases between them. From germline, CDR1 is MNHEY and CDR2 SMNVEV (reference sequence). The CDR3 consists of 13 residues. The CDR3 loop reads CASSKGQYTEAFF. CDR3 coding DNA: TGTGCCAGCAGTAAAGGACAGTACACTGAAGCTTTCTTT.

V is TRBV6-5 and J is TRBJ1-1; 8 bases align to TRBD1. In germline, CDR1 is MNHEY, CDR2 SVGAGI. This CDR3 comprises 14 residues. The V gene end was trimmed by 0 bases and the J gene end by 3 bases; junction bases not matched to a gene: 0. CDR3 residues: CASSYSTGDTEAFF. DNA of the CDR3: TGTGCCAGCAGTTACTCGACAGGGGACACTGAAGCTTTCTTT.